A single sample gave rise to the 30 T cell receptor beta chains below, sequenced in a study of immune heterogeneity within non-small cell lung tumors. The TCR beta CDR3 region underwent multiplex PCR amplification with 32 V and 13 J primers. TCRdb reanalysed the multiplex PCR reads using MiXCR and keeps one entry per CDR3 protein. The sample carries over 3,000 distinct CDR3 sequences, about 30% recorded once. Bulk tumor genomic DNA was the template, and each sample received 600 to 700 ng. Spaced far apart, several biopsies were taken from each primary tumor during surgery. Patients went through curative surgery, and their non-small cell lung cancer was untreated and newly diagnosed. Material: lung tumor tissue. The source is a man in his sixties with non-small cell lung cancer.

Judged by abundance, this clonotype is large. This chain connects TRBV20-1 to TRBJ2-7; 13 positions agree with TRBD2. With 2 bases clipped from V and 3 bases from J, the junction kept 16 bases outside the gene matches. The CDR3 is made up of 19 amino acids. CDR1 and CDR2 from the germline V gene are DFQATT and SNEGSKA (reference sequence). The CDR3, as DNA: TGCAGTGCTAGACCTGAACCGGGACAGGGGACTAGCGGGATCTACGAGCAGTACTTC. Protein sequence: CSARPEPGQGTSGIYEQYF.

For this clonotype: Just one base apart from a much larger clone, this may be a read error. The chain recombines TRBV6-1 with TRBJ1-5, with D hard to call. The CDR3 loop spans 15 amino acids. Germline lookup yields CDR1 MNHNS and CDR2 SASEGT. CDR3 nucleotide sequence: TGTGCCAGCAAGGTTGGGAGGAATAGCAATCAGCCCCATCATTTT. Translating it yields CASKVGRNSNQPHHF.

The chain carries TRBV6-5 and TRBJ1-1; D ambiguous. The ends were cut back, 0 bases at V and 9 bases at J, with 17 bases in the middle. Germline CDR1 reads MNHEY; CDR2 reads SVGAGI. The CDR3 runs to 15 residues. The CDR3 sequence is CASSYSIIPGSQAFF. CDR3 sequence (DNA): TGTGCCAGCAGTTACTCGATTATCCCGGGATCGCAAGCTTTCTTT.

This clonotype is labeled as medium-sized. The chain joins TRBV12-3 or TRBV12-4 to TRBJ2-3; 9 positions match TRBD2. The V and J ends lost 4 bases and 0 bases, in that order; junction bases with no gene match: 2. The CDR3 covers 15 residues. The chain's CDR3 is CASSSTSGSTDTQYF. The DNA for the CDR3 is TGTGCCAGCAGTTCAACTAGCGGGAGCACAGATACGCAGTATTTT.

This chain joins TRBV30 and TRBJ1-4; D perhaps matches TRBD1 (6 bases). Trimming cost V 5 bases and J 8 bases, with 15 bases left between them. This CDR3 has 13 amino acids. Germline V gene data show CDR1 as GTSNPN and CDR2 as SVGIG (reference sequence). DNA for the CDR3: TGTGCCTGGGAACAGGGCCGAGGGGAAAAACTGTTTTTT. This gives the protein CAWEQGRGEKLFF.

By share, this clonotype counts as large (0.1 to 1%). The chain joins TRBV30 to TRBJ1-2; D is ambiguous. CDR1 and CDR2 (germline): GTSNPN, SVGIG (reference sequence). The CDR3 spans 12 residues. V was shortened by 4 bases and J by 1 base, with 7 bases between the two germline ends. The CDR3 DNA is TGTGCCTGGAACGGGAATAACTATGGCTACACCTTC. Its translation: CAWNGNNYGYTF. The full variable domain, completed using reference TRBV30 and TRBJ1-2, is SQTIHQWPATLVQPVGSPLSLECTVEGTSNPNLYWYRQAAGRGLQLLFYSVGIGQISSEVPQNLSASRPQDRQFILSSKKLLLSDSGFYLCAWNGNNYGYTFGSGTRLTVV.

There are a few counts of this clonotype. The chain links TRBV10-2 to TRBJ2-3; TRBD1 matches at 7 bases. J lost 7 bases, V lost 4 bases, and 2 bases had no gene match. The length of the CDR3 is 12 residues. Germline CDR1 and CDR2: WSHSY and SAAADI. Here the CDR3 DNA reads TGCGCCAGCAGTGGAGGGGGCAATACGCAGTATTTT. It encodes CASSGGGNTQYF.

Regarding this clonotype: An end of the junction differs from the germline gene, which may be a read error. The chain employs TRBV29-1 and TRBJ2-1; tentative D call: TRBD1 (5 bases). Germline V CDR1 and CDR2: SQVTM, ANQGSEA. CDR3 length: 14 residues. The CDR3 spells CSVQDLDSYNEQFF. CDR3 DNA sequence: TGCAGCGTTCAAGATCTAGACAGCTACAATGAGCAGTTCTTC.

By share, this clonotype ranks as medium-sized. This chain connects TRBV3-1 to TRBJ1-5; 8 bases agree with TRBD1. The V gene's germline CDR1 is LGHDT and CDR2 YNNKEL (reference sequence). The CDR3 runs to 13 residues. V was clipped by 5 bases and J by 7 bases; unmatched bases: 4. DNA for the CDR3: TGTGCCAGCAGCGCGACAGGGGACCAGCCCCAGCATTTT. Translation gives CASSATGDQPQHF.

The rearrangement uses TRBV7-2 and TRBJ1-5; TRBD1 agrees at 7 bases. After removal of 0 bases from V and 5 bases from J, the junction contained 1 base not matched to a gene. The CDR3 spans 14 residues. CDR1 and CDR2 from the germline V gene are SGHTA and FQGNSA. The CDR3 region is CASSLATGHQPQHF. For the CDR3, the DNA is TGTGCCAGCAGCTTAGCGACAGGGCATCAGCCCCAGCATTTT.

This clonotype was seen more than once but under ten times. The chain has TRBV7-3 and TRBJ2-1; 8 bases map to TRBD2. CDR3 length: 16 residues. With 5 bases clipped from V and 5 bases from J, the junction kept 11 bases outside the gene matches. Germline CDR1 is SGHTA and CDR2 is FQGTGA. CDR3 bases: TGTGCCAGCAGCCGTATGCCAGCGGGAGTCGACAATGAGCAGTTCTTC. This codes for CASSRMPAGVDNEQFF.

The chain has TRBV7-3 and TRBJ2-5; the match to TRBD1 covers 10 bases. The V gene end was trimmed by 5 bases and the J gene end by 5 bases; junction bases not matched to a gene: 8. There are 15 residues in the CDR3. Germline loops: CDR1 SGHTA, CDR2 FQGTGA. The CDR3 loop reads CASSILPGQGETQYF. The DNA of the CDR3 is TGTGCCAGCAGCATACTTCCGGGACAGGGGGAGACCCAGTACTTC. The full variable domain, in which reference TRBV7-3 and TRBJ2-5 provide the parts outside the CDR3, is GAGVSQTPSNKVTEKGKYVELRCDPISGHTALYWYRQSLGQGPEFLIYFQGTGAADDSGLPNDRFFAVRPEGSVSTLKIQRTERGDSAVYLCASSILPGQGETQYFGPGTRLLVL.

The chain joins TRBV4-1 to TRBJ2-5, with 10 bases lining up with TRBD1. CDR1 MGHRA and CDR2 YSYEKL come from the germline V gene. With 4 bases clipped from V and 5 bases from J, the junction kept 7 bases outside the gene matches. This CDR3 has 15 residues. CDR3 coding DNA: TGCGCCAGCAGCCGCCGCGGGACAGGGGTTGAGACCCAGTACTTC. Encoded protein: CASSRRGTGVETQYF.

The V gene is TRBV20-1, the J gene TRBJ2-1, with 7 nucleotides matching TRBD2. The CDR3 extends over 15 amino acids. Germline-derived CDR1 and CDR2 are DFQATT and SNEGSKA (reference sequence). V trimming: 3 bases; J trimming: 8 bases; junction bases outside the gene matches: 13. The CDR3 region is CSASYLSGGRHEQFF. Here the CDR3 DNA reads TGCAGTGCTAGCTATCTGTCGGGAGGTCGGCATGAGCAGTTCTTC.

The CDR3 nucleotides read TGTGCCACCCAGGGGTTTGGGGAGACCCAGTACTTC. It encodes CATQGFGETQYF. The rearrangement joins TRBV24-1 to TRBJ2-5; possibly TRBD1 for D (6 bases). CDR1 and CDR2 (germline): KGHDR, SFDVKD. The CDR3 has 12 residues. V was cut by 9 bases and J by 5 bases, with 12 bases left in between.

The rearrangement joins TRBV24-1 to TRBJ1-1; no reliable D call. Germline CDR1 KGHDR, CDR2 SFDVKD. The CDR3 spans 13 residues. V was shortened by 3 bases and J by 6 bases, with 10 bases between the two germline ends. The CDR3 DNA reads as TGTGCCACCAGTGATGCCTTACACGCTGAAGCTTTCTTT. Its translation is CATSDALHAEAFF.

This clonotype was counted a few times. The chain couples TRBV19 to TRBJ2-2, with TRBD2 matching over 9 bases. The junction had 3 bases not matched to a gene; V was cut back by 1 base and J by 6 bases. The CDR3 runs to 15 residues. Germline V gene lookup returns CDR1 LNHDA and CDR2 SQIVND (reference sequence). CDR3 residues: CASSIALAGSGELFF. The CDR3, as DNA: TGTGCCAGTAGTATAGCGCTAGCGGGATCCGGGGAGCTGTTTTTT.

V usage is TRBV6-1 and J usage is TRBJ2-5, with TRBD2 matching over 15 bases. Germline V gene lookup returns CDR1 MNHNS and CDR2 SASEGT. The CDR3 extends over 18 amino acids. Trimming cost V 5 bases and J 2 bases; bases outside gene matches: 9. CDR3 nucleotide sequence: TGTGCCAGCAGTACCGGGACTAGCGGGAGGACCCTTCAAGAGACCCAGTACTTC. Translation gives CASSTGTSGRTLQETQYF.

This chain uses TRBV6-4 with TRBJ1-1, with D unresolved. V gave up 5 bases and J gave up 5 bases, with 12 bases separating them. CDR1 is MRHNA and CDR2 is SNTAGT in the germline V gene. This CDR3 is 13 amino acids long. The CDR3 sequence: CASSYTLGTEAFF. The CDR3 region has the DNA TGTGCCAGCAGTTATACCCTTGGGACTGAAGCTTTCTTT.

Only one count was recorded for this clonotype. V is TRBV20-1 and J is TRBJ1-4; D is perhaps TRBD1 (5 bases). CDR3 size: 17 residues. Per the germline V gene, CDR1 is DFQATT and CDR2 is SNEGSKA (reference sequence). V shed 6 bases and J shed 3 bases, with 23 bases lying between them. CDR3 loop: CSAHPAPGRGANEKLFF. CDR3 sequence (DNA): TGCAGTGCCCATCCAGCTCCGGGACGGGGGGCTAATGAAAAACTGTTTTTT.

Only a few counts were recorded for this clonotype. The chain's CDR3 is CASKKAGLAGYTGELFF. In DNA, the CDR3 is TGTGCCAGCAAGAAAGCGGGACTAGCGGGATACACCGGGGAGCTGTTTTTT. V and J are TRBV6-1 and TRBJ2-2, with TRBD2 matching 13 bases. J lost 3 bases, V lost 7 bases, and 8 bases had no gene match. The CDR3 contains 17 residues. Germline CDR1 reads MNHNS; CDR2 reads SASEGT.

This clonotype was counted a few times. The chain couples TRBV2 to TRBJ2-7; the D is unclear. In germline, CDR1 is SNHLY, CDR2 FYNNEI. The V gene lost 6 bases and the J gene lost 7 bases, with 16 bases spanning the gap. The CDR3 is 13 residues long. The chain's CDR3 is CASRNLGDGEQYF. The CDR3, as DNA: TGTGCCAGCAGGAATCTGGGTGACGGGGAGCAGTACTTC. The whole variable domain, filled in from reference TRBV2 and TRBJ2-7, reads EPEVTQTPSHQVTQMGQEVILRCVPISNHLYFYWYRQILGQKVEFLVSFYNNEISEKSEIFDDQFSVERPDGSNFTLKIRSTKLEDSAMYFCASRNLGDGEQYFGPGTRLTVT.

This clonotype is termed medium-sized. This sequence joins TRBV2 and TRBJ2-5, with 12 positions matching TRBD2. V lost 6 bases and J lost 2; bases outside the gene matches: 4. This CDR3 spans 15 amino acids. Germline V gene data show CDR1 as SNHLY and CDR2 as FYNNEI. CDR3 residues: CASRGGLAGQETQYF. The DNA of the CDR3 is TGTGCCAGCAGGGGAGGACTAGCGGGACAAGAGACCCAGTACTTC.

Notes on this clonotype: One end of the junction is discordant with germline, which a read error may explain. The V call is TRBV3-1, the J call TRBJ2-5, with TRBD1 as a possible D gene (5 bases). Germline-derived CDR1 and CDR2 are LGHDT and YNNKEL (reference sequence). The CDR3 runs 14 residues. Here the CDR3 DNA reads TGTGGCAGCAGTTACTTCAGGGAAGGGTGGACCCAGTACTTC. It is translated as CGSSYFREGWTQYF.

There are a few counts of this clonotype. The V and J genes are TRBV20-1 and TRBJ2-1; 11 bases are a match to TRBD2. The CDR3 covers 16 residues. The V gene end was trimmed by 6 bases and the J gene end by 3 bases; junction bases not matched to a gene: 10. Germline CDR1 DFQATT, CDR2 SNEGSKA (reference sequence). Here the CDR3 reads CSAQPPGTSGYNEQFF. The CDR3 bases are TGCAGTGCCCAACCCCCGGGGACTAGCGGCTACAATGAGCAGTTCTTC.

This clonotype ranks as medium-sized. The chain is built from TRBV29-1 and TRBJ2-7; a weak D match, TRBD2 (5 bases). Trimming shortened V by 4 bases and J by 2 bases, and 9 bases separated the two germline ends. This CDR3 is built from 12 residues. CDR1 is SQVTM and CDR2 is ANQGSEA in the germline V gene. The CDR3 sequence: CSVVDGTYEQYF. CDR3 nucleotides: TGCAGCGTTGTGGACGGGACCTACGAGCAGTACTTC.

A few counts support this clonotype. The chain is built from TRBV5-1 and TRBJ1-4, with a possible D match to TRBD1 (6 bases). Germline CDR1 is SGHRS and CDR2 is YFSETQ. The CDR3 totals 14 residues. V lost 1 base and J lost 8, with 12 bases in between. For the CDR3, the DNA is TGCGCCAGCAGCTTGAATCGGGGGGCCGAAAAACTGTTTTTT. This sequence encodes CASSLNRGAEKLFF.

The chain has TRBV3-1 and TRBJ2-2; 7 bases agree with TRBD2. Looked up from germline, CDR1 is LGHDT and CDR2 is YNNKEL (reference sequence). V lost 4 bases, J lost 5 bases, and 7 bases stayed unmatched. There are 15 residues in the CDR3. In DNA, the CDR3 is TGTGCCAGCAGCCCCAAGCGGGACCAGACCGGGGAGCTGTTTTTT. Amino acid sequence: CASSPKRDQTGELFF.

This clonotype was counted between two and nine times. This sequence joins TRBV30 and TRBJ2-1, with D hard to call. This CDR3 has 12 amino acids. V lost 3 bases, J lost 9 bases, and 12 bases lay in between. The germline V gene encodes CDR1 GTSNPN and CDR2 SVGIG (reference sequence). CDR3 sequence: CAWSELGAEQFF. For the CDR3, the DNA is TGTGCCTGGAGCGAGCTAGGAGCTGAGCAGTTCTTC.

This chain uses TRBV20-1 with TRBJ2-3; 11 positions agree with TRBD2. Germline lookup yields CDR1 DFQATT and CDR2 SNEGSKA (reference sequence). The CDR3 contains 15 residues. V dropped 5 bases and J dropped 2; count of bases not matched to a gene: 6. The CDR3 region is CSAVRLAGNTDTQYF. CDR3 bases: TGCAGTGCTGTGAGACTAGCGGGAAACACAGATACGCAGTATTTT.